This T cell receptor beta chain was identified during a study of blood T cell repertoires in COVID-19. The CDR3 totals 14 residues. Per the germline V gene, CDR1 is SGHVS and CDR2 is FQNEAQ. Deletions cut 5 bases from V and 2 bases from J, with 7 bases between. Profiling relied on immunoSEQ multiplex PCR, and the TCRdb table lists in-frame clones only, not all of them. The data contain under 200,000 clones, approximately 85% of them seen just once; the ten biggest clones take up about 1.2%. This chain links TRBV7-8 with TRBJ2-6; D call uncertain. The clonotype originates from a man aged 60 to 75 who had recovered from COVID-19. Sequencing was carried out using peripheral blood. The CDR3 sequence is CASSRGTGANVLTF. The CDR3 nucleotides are TGTGCCAGCAGCCGAGGTACTGGGGCCAACGTCCTGACTTTC.